The 18 T cell receptor beta chains given below trace back to one sample, sequenced in a study of T cell clonality in common variable immunodeficiency. Points from the study as a whole: Common variable immunodeficiency TCR beta sequences reportedly had fewer deletions and N-nucleotide insertions.

Using immunoSEQ multiplex PCR, the repertoire was profiled, and TCRdb retains in-frame clones only, with some absent. This sample carries about 19,000 clones, none of them present only once. No antigen has been identified for these receptors. Sequencing was done on a sample of peripheral blood mononuclear cells. These receptors were collected from a human donor with common variable immunodeficiency.

This clone was seen at least ten times. CDR3 amino acids: CSAWTSNYGYTF. The part of the CDR3 DNA that was read is TGCAGTGCTTGGACATCTAACTATGGC. The chain links TRBV20-1 to TRBJ1-2; a possible D gene is TRBD1 (5 bases). The read finishes 3 residues shy of the CDR3 end, and the germline J gene is used to complete it. This CDR3 contains 12 residues. Germline CDR1 reads DFQATT; CDR2 reads SNEGSKA (reference sequence). The V gene lost 5 bases and the J gene lost 0 bases, with 7 bases spanning the gap.

This clone was counted ten times or more. The CDR3 end lies 3 residues beyond the end of the read and is filled in from the germline J gene. The chain is built from TRBV6-2 or TRBV6-3 and TRBJ2-2; TRBD2 aligns across 8 bases. CDR1 is MNHEY, CDR2 SVGEGT, per germline. The CDR3 is 14 residues long. V gave up 6 bases and J gave up 6 bases; unmatched junction bases: 6. The covered CDR3 bases are TGTGCCAGCAGAGGGACTAGTTTTCCCGGGGAG. Protein: CASRGTSFPGE. Given in full, the CDR3 is CASRGTSFPGELFF.

Worth noting for this clone: The read gets to within 3 residues of the CDR3 end, and the germline J gene fills in the rest. J is TRBJ2-7 and V is TRBV7-2; maybe TRBD1 (6 bases). V lost 2 bases to trimming and J lost 2 bases, with 13 bases between them. Germline V gene sequence: CDR1 SGHTA, CDR2 FQGNSA. The CDR3 has 15 amino acids. The CDR3 is CASSLLPGQTYEQYF. CDR3 DNA, as far as it was read: TGTGCCAGCAGCTTATTGCCCGGACAGACCTACGAG.

Only a few counts were recorded for this clone. Read sequence stops 3 residues before the CDR3 end, and the germline J gene provides the missing end. V and J are TRBV7-2 and TRBJ2-1; 8 nucleotides match TRBD2. Unmatched junction bases numbered 2, after V lost 2 bases and J lost 5 bases. Germline V gene data show CDR1 as SGHTA and CDR2 as FQGNSA. The CDR3 sequence is 14 residues long. CDR3 residues: CASSLIAGNNEQFF. Partial CDR3 DNA: TGTGCCAGCAGCTTAATAGCGGGAAACAATGAG.

Turning to this clone: From the germline J gene comes the end of the CDR3, since the read stops 3 residues before it. The chain is built from TRBV19 and TRBJ1-5; perhaps TRBD1 as D (5 bases). The germline V gene has CDR1 LNHDA and CDR2 SQIVND (reference sequence). The CDR3 length is 14 residues. Trimming took off 2 bases at V and 2 bases at J, with 7 bases between the two ends. CDR3: CASSIQGGNQPQHF. The sequenced part of the CDR3 DNA is TGTGCCAGTAGTATACAGGGAGGCAATCAGCCC.

This clone occurred many times. Read data end 3 residues before the CDR3 end; the end is taken from the germline J gene. This chain links TRBV30 with TRBJ2-6; D is possibly TRBD2 (6 bases). This CDR3 is 15 amino acids long. From germline, CDR1 is GTSNPN and CDR2 SVGIG (reference sequence). Trimming removed 7 bases at V and 0 bases at J, with 13 bases between. CDR3 region: CASGVSNSGANVLTF. The CDR3 DNA, read in part, is TGTGCCTCGGGGGTCAGCAACTCTGGGGCCAACGTC.

This clone has more than one count but fewer than ten. Sequencing ends 3 residues short of the CDR3 end; the germline J gene provides the rest. V usage is TRBV6-2 or TRBV6-3 and J usage is TRBJ2-1, with D tentatively TRBD1 (5 bases). CDR1 and CDR2 (germline): MNHEY, SVGEGT. The CDR3 is made up of 14 amino acids. V shed 7 bases and J shed 2 bases, with 12 bases lying between them. This CDR3 is CASTPLGPYNEQFF. Incomplete CDR3 DNA: TGTGCCAGCACCCCTTTGGGGCCCTACAATGAG.

About this clone itself: The sequence runs out 3 residues before the end of the CDR3; the remainder is reconstructed from the germline J gene. The chain combines TRBV7-9 with TRBJ1-1; D call uncertain. This CDR3 is 13 amino acids long. CDR1 and CDR2 from the germline V gene are SEHNR and FQNEAQ (reference sequence). Between the trimmed V and J ends, which lost 5 bases and 2 bases, there was a span of 9 bases. The CDR3 loop is CASSLYSNTEAFF. CDR3 DNA, as far as it was read: TGTGCCAGCAGCCTCTACAGTAACACTGAA.

A remark on this clone: The sequenced fragment ends 3 residues before the CDR3 boundary, so the rest is inferred from the germline J gene. The chain carries TRBV11-1 and TRBJ2-5; tentatively, D is TRBD1 (5 bases). Germline CDR1 and CDR2: SGHAT and FQDESV (reference sequence). Trimming shortened V by 0 bases and J by 3 bases, and 11 bases separated the two germline ends. The CDR3 is made up of 15 amino acids. CDR3 loop: CASSLAGRQKETQYF. The CDR3 DNA, read in part, is TGTGCCAGCAGCTTAGCGGGTAGACAGAAAGAGACC.

This clone has more than one count but fewer than ten. The sequenced fragment ends 3 residues before the CDR3 boundary, so the rest is inferred from the germline J gene. The gene calls are TRBV7-6 and TRBJ1-4; D is undetermined. The CDR3 sequence is 12 residues long. Trimming pared 5 bases from V and 10 bases from J, leaving 11 bases between. Germline V gene lookup returns CDR1 SGHVS and CDR2 FNYEAQ. The covered CDR3 bases are TGTGCCAGCAGCCAGGAGACCGGAAAA. Translating it yields CASSQETGK. The whole CDR3 sequence is CASSQETGKLFF. The full variable domain, completed using reference TRBV7-6 and TRBJ1-4, is GAGVSQSPRYKVTKRGQDVALRCDPISGHVSLYWYRQALGQGPEFLTYFNYEAQQDKSGLPNDRFSAERPEGSISTLTIQRTEQRDSAMYRCASSQETGKLFFGSGTQLSVL.

Details on this clone: The read falls 3 residues short of the CDR3 end, and the missing part is taken from the germline J gene. The chain is built from TRBV19 and TRBJ2-7, with 9 positions matching TRBD2. This CDR3 is 14 amino acids long. Germline V gene sequence: CDR1 LNHDA, CDR2 SQIVND (reference sequence). Trimming cost V 7 bases and J 1 base; bases outside gene matches: 5. CDR3 loop: CASTLTSGSYEQYF. CDR3 bases read: TGTGCCAGTACCCTGACTAGCGGATCCTACGAG.

Comments on this clone: The read is 3 residues too short to cover the CDR3 end, so that end is filled in from the germline J gene. J is TRBJ2-7 and V is TRBV19; 11 nucleotides agree with TRBD2. The CDR3 is made up of 15 amino acids. The germline CDR1 and CDR2 sequences are LNHDA and SQIVND (reference sequence). V lost 3 bases and J lost 3; bases outside the gene matches: 4. The CDR3 bases that were read are TGTGCCAGTAGTATTCTAGCGGGAGGCTTCTACGAG. It encodes CASSILAGGFYE. The CDR3 in full is CASSILAGGFYEQYF. Together with reference TRBV19 and TRBJ2-7, the CDR3 gives the full variable domain: DGGITQSPKYLFRKEGQNVTLSCEQNLNHDAMYWYRQDPGQGLRLIYYSQIVNDFQKGDIAEGYSVSREKKESFPLTVTSAQKNPTAFYLCASSILAGGFYEQYFGPGTRLTVT.

This clone appeared a few times. The sequence runs out 3 residues before the end of the CDR3; the remainder is reconstructed from the germline J gene. This chain joins TRBV18 and TRBJ1-6, with 8 bases matching TRBD1. The V and J ends lost 4 bases and 8 bases, in that order; junction bases with no gene match: 10. Germline CDR1 KGHSH, CDR2 LQKENI. This CDR3 contains 16 residues. The part of the CDR3 DNA that was read is TGTGCCAGCTCACTCAACACAGGGGGATGGGATTCACCC. Protein product: CASSLNTGGWDSP. The whole CDR3 region reads CASSLNTGGWDSPLHF.

This clone was detected only a few times. The read halts 3 residues ahead of the CDR3 end, with the missing end drawn from the germline J gene. The J gene is TRBJ2-3, the V gene TRBV7-2; 9 bases fit TRBD2. From germline, CDR1 is SGHTA and CDR2 FQGNSA. V shed 8 bases, J shed 2 bases, and the junction held 8 bases outside the gene matches. The length of the CDR3 is 15 residues. CDR3 loop: CASGAGGKYTDTQYF. The part of the CDR3 DNA that was read is TGTGCCAGCGGGGCGGGGGGGAAATACACAGATACG.

In regard to this clone: The observed sequence ends 3 residues before the CDR3 terminus, with the missing tail filled in from the germline J gene. The J gene is TRBJ2-3, the V gene TRBV6-2 or TRBV6-3; a weak D match, TRBD2 (5 bases). Germline CDR1 MNHEY, CDR2 SVGEGT. The CDR3 loop spans 15 amino acids. V lost 5 bases to trimming and J lost 4 bases, with 16 bases between them. The sequenced CDR3 bases are TGTGCCAGCAGTGCTAGCATCTTAGGAGCAGATACG. This codes for CASSASILGADT. In full, the CDR3 is CASSASILGADTQYF.

This clone was picked up a small number of times. The CDR3 extends 3 residues past the end of the read, so its final part is completed from the germline J gene. J is TRBJ1-1 and V is TRBV19; weak D call: TRBD1 (5 bases). The CDR3 contains 13 residues. Trimming took 6 bases from V and 1 from J, leaving 9 bases between them. Germline V gene lookup returns CDR1 LNHDA and CDR2 SQIVND (reference sequence). CDR3 loop: CASRLGPNTEAFF. The sequenced part of the CDR3 DNA is TGTGCCAGTAGGCTGGGGCCGAACACTGAA.

About this clone itself: One junction end does not reproduce the germline sequence, and a read error may be involved. The read falls 3 residues short of the CDR3 end, and the missing part is taken from the germline J gene. The chain has TRBV7-9 and TRBJ2-3, with D perhaps matching TRBD2 (5 bases). The CDR3 sequence is 11 residues long. In germline, CDR1 is SEHNR, CDR2 FQNEAQ (reference sequence). The chain's CDR3 is CSSSGQDTQYF. The sequenced part of the CDR3 DNA is TGTTCCAGCAGCGGCCAGGATACG.

As to this clone: The read ends 3 residues early relative to the CDR3; the germline J gene fills the gap. The V and J genes are TRBV7-9 and TRBJ1-1; D not resolved. This CDR3 has 15 residues. CDR1 is SEHNR, CDR2 FQNEAQ, per germline (reference sequence). The CDR3 loop is CASSLTLGFSPGAFF. CDR3 DNA (partial): TGTGCCAGCAGCTTAACCCTCGGTTTCAGCCCAGGA. The variable domain in full, completed from reference TRBV7-9 and TRBJ1-1, reads DTGVSQNPRHKITKRGQNVTFRCDPISEHNRLYWYRQTLGQGPEFLTYFQNEAQLEKSRLLSDRFSAERPKGSFSTLEIQRTEQGDSAMYLCASSLTLGFSPGAFFGQGTRLTVV.